One and the same sample provided the 22 T cell receptor beta chains below, sequenced in a study of T cell changes during pregnancy in multiple sclerosis. Libraries were prepared by immunoSEQ multiplex PCR; TCRdb keeps only in-frame clonotypes and omits some of them. In the table there are roughly 75,000 clones, approximately 94% of which are singletons. This specimen consisted of peripheral blood, obtained after pregnancy. These receptors were taken from a female donor in good health, enrolled as a control in a pregnancy study.

This clone is a singleton in its sample. At one end, the junction sequence differs from germline, possibly due to a read error. The chain employs TRBV19 and TRBJ2-7; 7 bases match TRBD1. Germline CDR1 reads LNHDA; CDR2 reads SQIVND (reference sequence). The CDR3 sequence is 11 residues long. CDR3 region: CASSTGQATLF. CDR3 in DNA: TGTGCCAGTAGTACCGGACAGGCGACCCTTTTC.

Here the CDR3 reads CASSGGTSGRSEQFF. CDR3 coding DNA: TGTGCCAGTAGTGGCGGGACTAGCGGGAGAAGTGAGCAGTTCTTC. The chain employs TRBV19 and TRBJ2-1, with TRBD2 identical over 14 bases. The germline V gene encodes CDR1 LNHDA and CDR2 SQIVND (reference sequence). The CDR3 loop spans 15 amino acids. Trimming cost V 5 bases and J 9 bases; bases outside gene matches: 6.

The chain combines TRBV28 with TRBJ2-2, with a possible D match to TRBD2 (5 bases). Trimming took 10 bases from V and 6 from J, leaving 21 bases between them. The CDR3 spans 15 residues. Germline V CDR1 and CDR2: MDHEN, SYDVKM. CDR3 sequence: CATQGVETIPGELFF. The CDR3 nucleotides are TGTGCCACCCAAGGAGTAGAGACTATTCCCGGGGAGCTGTTTTTT.

The chain carries TRBV5-6 and TRBJ2-7; 10 bases match TRBD2. J lost 3 bases, V lost 7 bases, and 1 base had no gene match. The length of the CDR3 is 12 residues. Germline V gene lookup returns CDR1 SGHDT and CDR2 YYEEEE. The CDR3 is CASGTSVYEQYF. Here the CDR3 DNA reads TGTGCCAGCGGGACTAGCGTCTACGAGCAGTACTTC.

The chain has TRBV7-2 and TRBJ1-1, with a weak D call TRBD1 (5 bases). Germline V gives CDR1 SGHTA, CDR2 FQGNSA. This CDR3 spans 14 amino acids. V dropped 2 bases and J dropped 5 bases, with 12 bases sitting between them. The chain's CDR3 is CASSLQGGWTEAFF. The CDR3 DNA reads TGTGCCAGCAGCTTACAGGGAGGGTGGACTGAAGCTTTCTTT.

J is TRBJ1-5 and V is TRBV19, with 7 bases identical to TRBD1. Germline CDR1 LNHDA, CDR2 SQIVND (reference sequence). The CDR3 has 16 amino acids. Trimming at V came to 5 bases and at J to 4 bases, leaving 11 bases not matched to a gene. CDR3 protein: CASSSTGQAGNQPQHF. The CDR3 nucleotides read TGTGCCAGTAGTTCGACCGGACAGGCAGGAAATCAGCCCCAGCATTTT.

Concerning this clone: Different DNA sequences within this sample yield the same CDR3. The chain joins TRBV6-5 to TRBJ1-1; a possible D gene is TRBD1 (5 bases). The germline V gene encodes CDR1 MNHEY and CDR2 SVGAGI. This CDR3 has 13 residues. V lost 5 bases and J lost 1, with 8 bases in between. The CDR3 nucleotides are TGTGCCAGCAGTACGACAGAGAACACTGAAGCTTTCTTT. This sequence encodes CASSTTENTEAFF.

On this clone itself: The junction and the germline gene differ at one end; a read error may be behind it. The CDR3 DNA reads TGTGCCAGCAGTTTAACCCCCAGGGACAATGAGCAGTTCTTC. Amino acid sequence: CASSLTPRDNEQFF. This chain joins TRBV7-3 and TRBJ2-1; D might be TRBD1 (5 bases). Germline assignment: CDR1 SGHTA and CDR2 FQGTGA. This CDR3 spans 14 amino acids.

The rearrangement uses TRBV7-9 and TRBJ1-2, with 11 bases identical to TRBD1. This CDR3 spans 17 amino acids. CDR1 is SEHNR, CDR2 FQNEAQ, per germline (reference sequence). J lost 2 bases, V lost 4 bases, and 9 bases had no gene match. Here the CDR3 reads CASSSTRTGGANYGYTF. The DNA of the CDR3 is TGTGCCAGCAGCTCGACCCGGACAGGGGGCGCAAACTATGGCTACACCTTC.

The chain is built from TRBV7-9 and TRBJ2-2; 9 nucleotides align to TRBD2. The germline CDR1 and CDR2 sequences are SEHNR and FQNEAQ (reference sequence). After removal of 2 bases from V and 4 bases from J, the junction contained 5 bases not matched to a gene. The CDR3 is 16 residues long. CDR3 loop: CASSLPQTSGTGELFF. The DNA of the CDR3 is TGTGCCAGCAGCTTACCTCAGACTAGCGGCACCGGGGAGCTGTTTTTT.

The gene calls are TRBV7-2 and TRBJ2-3; 7 bases fit TRBD2. Germline CDR1 reads SGHTA; CDR2 reads FQGNSA. V lost 0 bases and J lost 6; bases outside the gene matches: 6. This CDR3 is built from 15 residues. In DNA form, the CDR3 reads TGTGCCAGCAGCTTAGCCCGGACTAGTATGGATACGCAGTATTTT. Amino acids: CASSLARTSMDTQYF. Drawing the rest from reference TRBV7-2 and TRBJ2-3, the complete variable domain is GAGVSQSPSNKVTEKGKDVELRCDPISGHTALYWYRQSLGQGLEFLIYFQGNSAPDKSGLPSDRFSAERTGGSVSTLTIQRTQQEDSAVYLCASSLARTSMDTQYFGPGTRLTVL.

The rearrangement links TRBV19 to TRBJ2-1; weak D call: TRBD1 (6 bases). The length of the CDR3 is 15 residues. In germline, CDR1 is LNHDA, CDR2 SQIVND (reference sequence). The germline V and J ends were trimmed by 7 bases and 1 base, with 14 bases remaining between them. Here the CDR3 DNA reads TGTGCCAGTACTACAGACAGGTCGTCCTACAATGAGCAGTTCTTC. It is translated as CASTTDRSSYNEQFF.

J is TRBJ2-7 and V is TRBV5-1, with D possibly TRBD2 on 6 matching bases. V gave up 0 bases and J gave up 7 bases, with 14 bases separating them. Germline V lookup: CDR1 SGHRS, CDR2 YFSETQ. The CDR3 length is 14 residues. Here the CDR3 reads CASSLEGGSLEQYF. The CDR3 DNA sequence: TGCGCCAGCAGCTTGGAGGGAGGTAGTTTGGAGCAGTACTTC.

The chain joins TRBV2 to TRBJ2-7, with 10 bases identical to TRBD1. The junction had 8 bases not matched to a gene; V was cut back by 11 bases and J by 1 base. The CDR3 has 14 residues. Looked up from germline, CDR1 is SNHLY and CDR2 is FYNNEI. CDR3 residues: CAGTPGQGSYEQYF. The CDR3 region has the DNA TGTGCCGGGACCCCGGGACAGGGGTCCTACGAGCAGTACTTC.

The V and J genes are TRBV30 and TRBJ2-7, with a weak D call TRBD2 (5 bases). V lost 1 base to trimming and J lost 0 bases, with 10 bases between them. The CDR3 covers 14 residues. Germline V gene sequence: CDR1 GTSNPN, CDR2 SVGIG (reference sequence). CDR3 nucleotide sequence: TGTGCCTGGAGTGCCGGGGTAGGCTCCTACGAGCAGTACTTC. Translating gives CAWSAGVGSYEQYF.

V and J are TRBV6-1 and TRBJ1-2; 9 bases fit TRBD1. CDR3 length equals 17 residues. V lost 4 bases to trimming and J lost 7 bases; unmatched junction nucleotides: 16. Germline V CDR1 and CDR2: MNHNS, SASEGT. CDR3 DNA sequence: TGTGCCAGCAGTGGGATCGGGACAGGGCAGTATTACGGTGGCTACACCTTC. It encodes CASSGIGTGQYYGGYTF.

The gene calls are TRBV5-4 and TRBJ2-3; 7 bases line up with TRBD2. V lost 4 bases to trimming and J lost 6 bases; unmatched junction nucleotides: 11. The CDR3 spans 15 residues. From germline, CDR1 is SGHNT and CDR2 YYREEE (reference sequence). The DNA for the CDR3 is TGTGCCAGCAGCCAGGCGGGAGCGGTGGGCGATACGCAGTATTTT. It yields the protein CASSQAGAVGDTQYF.

The rearrangement links TRBV10-3 to TRBJ2-3; D may be TRBD1 (6 bases). CDR3 length equals 15 residues. Trimming shortened V by 3 bases and J by 1 base, and 11 bases separated the two germline ends. CDR1 is ENHRY, CDR2 SYGVKD, per germline. The CDR3 DNA reads TGTGCCATCAGTGACCCGGACAGCGGCACAGATACGCAGTATTTT. Translation: CAISDPDSGTDTQYF.

This clone occurred once. V is TRBV10-2 and J is TRBJ2-7; D remains ambiguous. The V gene's germline CDR1 is WSHSY and CDR2 SAAADI. The CDR3 contains 13 residues. V was trimmed by 9 bases and J by 7 bases, leaving 19 bases between them. CDR3 coding DNA: TGCGCCAGAGATTTGGGCCCCCGAGCAGAGCAGTACTTC. The encoded protein is CARDLGPRAEQYF.

The chain combines TRBV5-4 with TRBJ2-3, with 11 bases fitting TRBD2. Trimming took 5 bases from V and 2 from J; bases not matched to a gene: 7. This CDR3 spans 16 amino acids. Germline V gives CDR1 SGHNT, CDR2 YYREEE (reference sequence). In DNA form, the CDR3 reads TGTGCCAGCAGGTCCCTAGCGGGGGGACTCACAGATACGCAGTATTTT. Encoded protein: CASRSLAGGLTDTQYF.

This rearrangement joins TRBV21-1 to TRBJ2-1; the table assigns TRBD2, which was not confirmed against the DNA. TRBV21-1 is a pseudogene. The CDR3 consists of 18 residues. The CDR3, as DNA: TGTGCCAGCAGCAAAGGGGTTGGAGGGACTAGGCGCTACAATGAGCAGTTCTTC. Amino acids: CASSKGVGGTRRYNEQFF.

The chain combines TRBV7-2 with TRBJ2-1, with 15 bases lining up with TRBD2. This CDR3 has 17 residues. Losses at the gene ends were 4 bases for V and 7 bases for J; bases not matched to a gene: 8. Germline V CDR1 and CDR2: SGHTA, FQGNSA. CDR3 coding DNA: TGTGCCAGCAGCTCAATGAGGACTAGCGGGAGGGGTAATGAGCAGTTCTTC. It specifies CASSSMRTSGRGNEQFF.